This T cell receptor beta chain originates from a study of regulatory T cells in long-lasting Graves disease. Time point defined: newly diagnosed GD, antithyroid drugs for less than 3 months. Generation of the TCR library employed RNA extracted from PBMCs. Building the TCR beta libraries relied on iRepertoire HTBI primers, and CDR3 regions underwent Arm-PCR. TCRdb processed the multiplex PCR reads anew with MiXCR; each CDR3 protein has one entry. The sample has about 400,000 distinct CDR3 sequences, around 16% seen once. This clonotype was counted many times. The CDR3 sequence is 14 residues long. Deletions cut 1 base from V and 2 bases from J, with 9 bases between. Germline V gene data show CDR1 as SGHAT and CDR2 as FQDESV (reference sequence). In addition, the sample was reused for a study of T cells in Graves' hyperthyroidism and ophthalmopathy.

The clonotype originates from a middle-aged woman with Graves disease. The chain combines TRBV11-1 with TRBJ2-7; D may be TRBD1 (5 bases). This specimen consisted of peripheral blood mononuclear cells (PBMCs), obtained at new diagnosis, from a patient treated with antithyroid drugs. Here the CDR3 DNA reads TGTGCCAGCAGCTTAGAACGGACAACCTACGAGCAGTACTTC. Residues: CASSLERTTYEQYF. The variable domain in full, completed from reference TRBV11-1 and TRBJ2-7, reads EAEVAQSPRYKITEKSQAVAFWCDPISGHATLYWYRQILGQGPELLVQFQDESVVDDSQLPKDRFSAERLKGVDSTLKIQPAELGDSAMYLCASSLERTTYEQYFGPGTRLTVT.